The clone carrying this TCR beta chain was counted only a few times. Its antigen is still unknown. The sample is drawn from a study of blood T cells in healthy people across ages. Germline V lookup: CDR1 MNHEY, CDR2 SVGEGT. Trimming cost V 2 bases and J 0 bases; bases outside gene matches: 4. The CDR3 contains 16 residues. Study results and limitations: There was a strong correlation between TCR beta diversity and naive T cell percentage.

Russia was home to the donors, healthy Caucasian individuals aged about 6 to 100. Then a second PCR, running roughly 6 to 11 cycles, was carried out with a sample-barcoded 5' primer and a J-beta primer mix. TCRdb reprocessed the 5' RACE reads with MiXCR, giving one entry per CDR3 protein. The table shows about a million distinct CDR3 sequences, with more than 30% occurring only once. The chain recombines TRBV6-2 or TRBV6-3 with TRBJ2-3; 8 bases are a match to TRBD2. The material sequenced was blood. The TCR was taken from a man aged 18-30 years in good health. The CDR3 protein is CASSYKAGESTDTQYF. In DNA, the CDR3 is TGTGCCAGCAGTTACAAAGCGGGGGAGAGCACAGATACGCAGTATTTT.